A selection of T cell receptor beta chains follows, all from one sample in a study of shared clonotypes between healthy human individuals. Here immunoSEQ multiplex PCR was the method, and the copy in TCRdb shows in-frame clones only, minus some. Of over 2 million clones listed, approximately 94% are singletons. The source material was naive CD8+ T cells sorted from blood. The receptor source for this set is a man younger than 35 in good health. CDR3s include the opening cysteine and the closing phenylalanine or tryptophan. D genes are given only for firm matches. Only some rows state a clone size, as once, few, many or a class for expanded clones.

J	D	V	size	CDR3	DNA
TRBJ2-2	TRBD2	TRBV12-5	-	CASESREGGLGELFF	TGTGCTAGTGAGTCACGGGAGGGCGGTCTCGGGGAGCTGTTTTTT
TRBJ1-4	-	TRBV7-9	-	CASSFSRTLNEKLFF	TGTGCCAGCAGCTTCAGTCGGACTCTTAATGAAAAACTGTTTTTT
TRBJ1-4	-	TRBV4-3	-	CASSLQLTNEKLFF	TGCGCCAGCAGCCTACAGTTGACTAATGAAAAACTGTTTTTT
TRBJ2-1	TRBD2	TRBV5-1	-	CASSLDLAVTSYNEQFF	TGCGCCAGCAGCTTGGATCTAGCGGTAACCTCCTACAATGAGCAGTTCTTC
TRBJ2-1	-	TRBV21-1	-	CASSDKKSGGPYNEQFF	TGTGCCAGCAGCGACAAGAAATCCGGGGGCCCCTACAATGAGCAGTTCTTC
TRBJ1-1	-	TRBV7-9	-	CASSSRDMPNTEAFF	TGTGCCAGCAGCTCCCGGGACATGCCTAACACTGAAGCTTTCTTT
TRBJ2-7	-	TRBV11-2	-	CASSYGPGGQQYF	TGTGCCAGCAGTTATGGACCGGGCGGGCAGCAGTACTTC
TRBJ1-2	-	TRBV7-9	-	CASSLDFRADAYGYTF	TGTGCCAGCAGCTTGGATTTTCGGGCAGATGCATATGGCTACACCTTC
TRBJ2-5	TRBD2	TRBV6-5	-	CASSLTSGVKETQYF	TGTGCCAGCAGTTTGACTAGCGGGGTTAAAGAGACCCAGTACTTC
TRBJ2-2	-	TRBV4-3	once	CASSPVRGYTGELFF	TGCGCCAGCAGCCCCGTGCGGGGTTACACCGGGGAGCTGTTTTTT
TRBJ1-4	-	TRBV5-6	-	CASSLAVIREKLFF	TGTGCCAGCAGCTTGGCAGTGATCCGTGAAAAACTGTTTTTT
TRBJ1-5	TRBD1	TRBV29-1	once	CSTHPGTGAPKSRNQPQHF	TGCAGTACCCACCCAGGGACAGGGGCACCCAAGTCTAGAAATCAGCCCCAGCATTTT
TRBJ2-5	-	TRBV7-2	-	CASSLGGGLETQYF	TGTGCCAGCAGCTTAGGGGGCGGGTTGGAGACCCAGTACTTC
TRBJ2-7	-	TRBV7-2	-	CASSLAATASYEQYF	TGTGCCAGCAGCTTAGCAGCGACTGCCTCCTACGAGCAGTACTTC
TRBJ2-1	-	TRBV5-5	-	CASSLFREVEQFF	TGTGCCAGCAGCTTGTTCAGGGAGGTTGAGCAGTTCTTC
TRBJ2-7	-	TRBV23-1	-	CASSHPNERRYF	TGCGCCAGCAGTCATCCCAACGAGCGTCGGTACTTC
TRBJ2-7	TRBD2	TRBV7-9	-	CASSSNSGRAAYEQYF	TGTGCCAGCAGCTCTAATAGCGGGAGGGCGGCCTACGAGCAGTACTTC
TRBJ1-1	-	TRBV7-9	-	CASSLGRGRGNTEAFF	TGTGCCAGCAGCTTAGGTAGGGGAAGGGGGAACACTGAAGCTTTCTTT
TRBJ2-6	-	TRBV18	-	CASSPFSGANVLTF	TGTGCCAGCTCACCCTTCTCTGGGGCCAACGTCCTGACTTTC
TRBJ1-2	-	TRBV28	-	CASSLGGVGYGYTF	TGTGCCAGCAGTTTAGGGGGGGTTGGCTATGGCTACACCTTC
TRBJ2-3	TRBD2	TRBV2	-	CASSAGTSGTDTQYF	TGTGCCAGCAGTGCGGGTACTAGCGGCACAGATACGCAGTATTTT
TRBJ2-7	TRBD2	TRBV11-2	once	CASSLDPAGGGYEQYF	TGTGCCAGCAGCTTAGATCCGGCGGGAGGAGGTTACGAGCAGTACTTC
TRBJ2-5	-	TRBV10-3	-	CAIKNSQETQYF	TGTGCCATCAAGAACAGTCAAGAGACCCAGTACTTC
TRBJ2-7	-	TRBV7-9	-	CASSLGEVVTYEQYF	TGTGCCAGCAGCTTAGGCGAGGTCGTGACCTACGAGCAGTACTTC
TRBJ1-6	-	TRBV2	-	CASSSSGPLATLHF	TGTGCCAGCAGCTCATCAGGGCCCCTCGCAACCCTCCACTTT
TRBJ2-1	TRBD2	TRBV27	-	CASSVGLAGGHEQFF	TGTGCCAGCAGTGTCGGACTAGCGGGAGGGCATGAGCAGTTCTTC
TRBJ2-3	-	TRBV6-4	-	CARPGAWRVPPDTDTQYF	TGTGCCCGACCCGGGGCTTGGCGGGTCCCCCCCGACACAGATACGCAGTATTTT
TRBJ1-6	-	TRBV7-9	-	CASSLNSPLHF	TGTGCCAGCAGCTTAAATTCACCCCTCCACTTT
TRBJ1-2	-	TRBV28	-	CASSFPEGYGYTF	TGTGCCAGCAGTTTCCCAGAGGGATATGGCTACACCTTC
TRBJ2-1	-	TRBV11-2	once	CASSFSRSNYNEQFF	TGTGCCAGCAGCTTCAGTCGCAGTAACTACAATGAGCAGTTCTTC
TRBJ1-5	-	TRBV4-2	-	CASSQDKGQPQHF	TGTGCCAGCAGCCAAGATAAGGGGCAGCCCCAGCATTTT
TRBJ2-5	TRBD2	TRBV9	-	CASSAGTSVYQETQYF	TGTGCCAGCAGCGCAGGGACTAGTGTGTACCAAGAGACCCAGTACTTC
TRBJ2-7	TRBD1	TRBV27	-	CASIGTGRYEQYF	TGTGCCAGCATCGGGACAGGGCGCTACGAGCAGTACTTC
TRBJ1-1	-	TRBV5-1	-	CASTSGAGSTEAFF	TGCGCCAGCACGTCAGGGGCGGGGAGCACTGAAGCTTTCTTT
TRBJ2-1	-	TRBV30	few	CAWSNNEQFF	TGTGCCTGGAGTAACAATGAGCAGTTCTTC
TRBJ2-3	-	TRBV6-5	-	CASSYNPRQGTDTQYF	TGTGCCAGCAGTTACAATCCGAGACAGGGCACAGATACGCAGTATTTT
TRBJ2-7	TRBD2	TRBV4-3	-	CASSQDPLGTSGGYEQYF	TGCGCCAGCAGCCAAGACCCCCTCGGGACTAGCGGGGGGTACGAGCAGTACTTC
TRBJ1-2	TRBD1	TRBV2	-	CASSGTGVRYGYTF	TGTGCCAGCAGTGGGACAGGGGTAAGGTATGGCTACACCTTC
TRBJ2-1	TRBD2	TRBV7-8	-	CASSFGLAGGPSSYNEQFF	TGTGCCAGCAGCTTCGGACTAGCGGGAGGGCCCAGCTCCTACAATGAGCAGTTCTTC
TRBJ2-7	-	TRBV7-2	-	CASSLRDFTYEQYF	TGTGCCAGCAGCTTACGGGACTTCACCTACGAGCAGTACTTC
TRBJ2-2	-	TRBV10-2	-	CASSETSPGELFF	TGCGCCAGCAGTGAAACAAGTCCCGGGGAGCTGTTTTTT
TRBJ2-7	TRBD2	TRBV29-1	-	CSVGERGPTYEQYF	TGCAGCGTTGGAGAGCGGGGGCCGACCTACGAGCAGTACTTC
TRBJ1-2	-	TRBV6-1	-	CASNPLAVGPYGYTF	TGTGCCAGCAATCCACTCGCAGTCGGCCCCTATGGCTACACCTTC
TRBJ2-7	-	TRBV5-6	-	CASSLALRLGQRPYEQYF	TGTGCCAGCAGCTTGGCCCTGAGGCTGGGCCAAAGGCCCTACGAGCAGTACTTC
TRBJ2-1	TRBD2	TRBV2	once	CASLAGDNEQFF	TGTGCCAGCTTAGCGGGAGACAATGAGCAGTTCTTC
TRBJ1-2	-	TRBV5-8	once	CASSLDSLGGYTF	TGTGCCAGCAGCTTGGACAGCCTGGGGGGCTACACCTTC
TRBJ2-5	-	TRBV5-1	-	CASSLFGFPSMQETQYF	TGCGCCAGCAGCTTGTTTGGGTTTCCCTCTATGCAAGAGACCCAGTACTTC
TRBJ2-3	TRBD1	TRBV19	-	CASSSRDRDPDTQYF	TGTGCCAGTAGTAGCCGGGACAGGGATCCAGATACGCAGTATTTT